The sample holds a few counts of the clone carrying this TCR beta chain. The antigen remains undetermined. Unique molecular identifiers had been added to the TCR beta cDNA libraries. TCRdb re-derived calls from the PCR reads in MiXCR, one entry per CDR3 protein. The sample contains 820,000 or so distinct CDR3 sequences, about 57% of which appear only once. This sample is part of a study of post-analysis software for immune sequencing data. General study results and limits: Strong same-batch co-clustering of samples appeared with F measure clustering. Higher frequency in patients than in controls was seen for about 5 TRBV segments, with TRBV5-6, TRBV5-1 and TRBV20-1 among them. The normalized Chao1 diversity of multiple sclerosis patients was significantly lower than that of controls.

Germline CDR1 MRHNA, CDR2 SNTAGT. V shed 3 bases and J shed 3 bases, with 9 bases lying between them. This CDR3 has 14 residues. V and J are TRBV6-4 and TRBJ2-1; D unclear. The sequenced material came from blood. The origin of this receptor is a girl aged 10 to 17 with multiple sclerosis. As DNA, the CDR3 is TGTGCCAGCAGTGAAAAGTGGGACTACAATGAGCAGTTCTTC. Protein sequence: CASSEKWDYNEQFF.